This T cell receptor beta chain comes out of a study of human T cells and chemical hapten exposure. Time point of the sample: patch test 1, 2 weeks after DPC sensitization. Described treatment: therapeutic diphenylcyclopropenone sensitization with weekly scalp DPC. Unfractionated whole blood served as the source for total RNA extraction. The sample holds many counts of this clonotype. Germline CDR1 MNHNS, CDR2 SASEGT. J was trimmed by 1 base and V by 4 bases; bases with no gene match: 2. The CDR3 contains 14 residues. TCRdb analysed the RACE reads with MiXCR anew, one entry per CDR3 protein. The table shows around 340,000 distinct CDR3 sequences, with 6% to 8.5% occurring only once.

The sample here was whole blood, taken in connection with sensitization to the hapten diphenylcyclopropenone (DPC). This receptor was identified in a young woman with alopecia areata. Some clones in this sample may be carry-over from other donors' samples. V usage is TRBV6-1 and J usage is TRBJ1-1, with TRBD1 matching over 8 bases. Here the CDR3 reads CASSVGQGNTEAFF. CDR3 sequence (DNA): TGTGCCAGCAGTGTAGGACAGGGGAACACTGAAGCTTTCTTT.